Here is one T cell receptor (beta chain) with its context. It has no known antigen specificity. No much larger clone exists at a distance of one base, and base qualities are not known. Receptor amplification or capture employed 5' RACE. Sequencing took place on an Illumina HiSeq 2500. A second PCR of roughly 6 to 12 cycles was performed with a sample-barcoded 5' primer and a J-beta primer mix. Each TCR beta cDNA molecule received a unique molecular identifier from a template-switch 5' adaptor carrying 12 random nucleotides. Each sample yielded at least 3 million CDR3-containing paired-end reads. The Mint cDNA synthesis kit, primed by a TRBC-specific oligonucleotide, was used to synthesize first-strand cDNA from all RNA. Following uracil-DNA glycosylase treatment, a first 18-cycle PCR with universal primers M1SS and BC2_uni_R was performed on all cDNA. The original methods were these. Normalization of each sample was performed by random selection of 1 million high-quality reads, each carrying a distinct molecular identifier. Instead of being binned into consensus sequences, reads with shared molecular identifiers were discarded. MiTCR, run with a Q25 quality threshold and the strictest error-elimination algorithm, handled CDR3 identification, clonotype clustering and error correction. A nonparametric unseen species model using Euler transformation provided a lower-bound estimate of total TCR beta diversity. TCRdb trimmed public reads at Q25 via fastp, called clones via MiXCR and kept in-frame beta chains. Each entry merges the rows of one CDR3 protein and shows their most common DNA and genes. These V and J calls originate from TCRdb's pipeline instead of the authors' own analysis. The sample profile shows some 700,000 distinct CDR3 sequences; 35% to 45% of them were found once. The top ten clones comprise around 20% of the sample.

This sample is part of a study of blood T cells in healthy people across ages (dated by TCRdb to between 2014 and 2016). A note on the overall study: In model experiments, template switching captured about one uniquely barcoded TCR beta cDNA molecule for every two T cells. The donors were split into four age groups: young (average around 16 years), middle-aged (over 35), aged (more than 60) and long-lived (under 90). Two additional independent replicas of 1 million unique cDNA reads from the same blood draw were analyzed for two donors (one aged 18 to 30 and one aged 80 or older). Using deep sequencing normalized with unique cDNA molecular identifiers, the study measured how TCR beta repertoire diversity changes with age. Donors of different ages were randomly distributed across sequencing lanes to avoid experimental bias. Study-level results and caveats: The percentage of naive T cells measured by flow cytometry correlated strongly with observed TCR beta diversity. Compared with the aged group, the long-lived group had more naive CD4+ T cells, fewer expanded clones and increased TCR diversity, a pattern suggesting age selection. Total diversity estimates from one million sequenced T cells were considered lower bounds and underestimates. Observed TCR beta diversity per million T cells fell roughly linearly with age, and a significant reduction was already apparent by age approximately 41. Because donor CMV infection status was unknown, age-related changes in expanded clonotypes were potentially confounded. Bulk unsorted PBMC profiling prevented conclusive comparison of naive and antigen-experienced compartments.

V is pared back by 5 bases and J by 2 bases, with 13 bases lying between the germline termini. The CDR3 runs 16 amino acids, cysteine and phenylalanine included. The read is trimmed to its CDR3 DNA, 48 bases read in frame from base 1. According to the germline V gene, CDR1 reads SGHTA and CDR2 reads FQGNSA. Donors were 40 or so systemically healthy Caucasian individuals from Russia aged about 6 to 100 years. Ten milliliters of peripheral blood were drawn from each donor into EDTA-treated Vacutainer tubes. Ficoll-Paque density-gradient centrifugation was used to isolate PBMCs, with at least 6.5 million per sample. Trizol reagent was used to extract total RNA from the PBMCs, yielding at least 5.5 micrograms per sample. For every donor, an aliquot of PBMCs went through flow cytometry to measure the percentages of naive CD45RAhigh/CD27high T cells.

The sequence links TRBV7-2 to TRBJ2-6, with the D segment identity uncertain. The source is an older woman in good health. The sample comprised blood. The CDR3 reads as follows: CASSVTSVPGANVLTF. The DNA sequence reads TGTGCCAGCAGCGTAACATCGGTCCCTGGGGCCAACGTCCTGACTTTC.